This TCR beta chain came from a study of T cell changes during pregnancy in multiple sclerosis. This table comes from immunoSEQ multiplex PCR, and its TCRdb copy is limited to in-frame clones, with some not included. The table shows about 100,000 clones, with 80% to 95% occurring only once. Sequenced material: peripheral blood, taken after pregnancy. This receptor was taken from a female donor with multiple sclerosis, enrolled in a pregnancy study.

The DNA of the CDR3 is TGTGCCAGCAGCTTGTTGGGCCGGGAGCTGTTTTTT. It translates to CASSLLGRELFF. The V call is TRBV5-4, the J call TRBJ2-2; no clear D gene. V was clipped by 1 base and J by 9 bases, with 7 bases between them. Per germline, CDR1 SGHNT and CDR2 YYREEE (reference sequence). This CDR3 region has 12 residues. Together with reference TRBV5-4 and TRBJ2-2, the CDR3 gives the full variable domain: ETGVTQSPTHLIKTRGQQVTLRCSSQSGHNTVSWYQQALGQGPQFIFQYYREEENGRGNFPPRFSGLQFPNYSSELNVNALELDDSALYLCASSLLGRELFFGEGSRLTVL.